This T cell receptor (beta chain) stems from a study of cytomegalovirus exposure and HLA in healthy donors. Findings and limits, study-wide: A later analysis found TCR association rates differed by HLA locus, highest for DRB1 and lowest for HLA-C. Accounts indicate the classifier identified cytomegalovirus status with strong specificity and sensitivity.

CDR1 and CDR2 (germline): MDHEN, SYDVKM. V was shortened by 3 bases and J by 4 bases, with 12 bases between the two germline ends. The CDR3 totals 14 residues. PCR was performed using 60 Vbeta and 13 Jbeta primers. Here immunoSEQ multiplex PCR was the method, and the copy in TCRdb shows in-frame clones only, minus some. Of fewer than 180,000 clones listed, 60% to 70% are singletons. Comments on this clone: Its antigen remains unidentified.

At collection, donors were nominally healthy, but unrecorded immune exposures were probable. The source is a woman aged 60-70 years in good health and CMV-seropositive. The rearrangement links TRBV28 to TRBJ1-2, with D hard to call. Sequencing input: PBMCs. CDR3 DNA: TGTGCCAGCAGTTTTGCCCCAACTGGCTATGGCTACACCTTC. It yields the protein CASSFAPTGYGYTF.